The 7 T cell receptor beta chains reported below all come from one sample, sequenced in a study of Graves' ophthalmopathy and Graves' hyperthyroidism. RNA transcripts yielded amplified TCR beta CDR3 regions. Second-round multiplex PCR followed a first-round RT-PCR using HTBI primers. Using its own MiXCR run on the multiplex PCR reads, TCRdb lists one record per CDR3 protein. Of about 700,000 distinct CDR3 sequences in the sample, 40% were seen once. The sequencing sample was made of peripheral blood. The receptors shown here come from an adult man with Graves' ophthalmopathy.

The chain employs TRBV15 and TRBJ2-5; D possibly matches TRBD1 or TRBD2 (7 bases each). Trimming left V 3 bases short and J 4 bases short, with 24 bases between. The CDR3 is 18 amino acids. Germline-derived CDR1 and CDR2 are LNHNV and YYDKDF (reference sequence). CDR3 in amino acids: CATSSAPSFQGGLETQYF. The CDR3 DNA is TGTGCCACCAGCAGTGCTCCTTCATTTCAGGGGGGGCTAGAGACCCAGTACTTC. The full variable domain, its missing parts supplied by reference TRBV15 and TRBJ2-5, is DAMVIQNPRYQVTQFGKPVTLSCSQTLNHNVMYWYQQKSSQAPKLLFHYYDKDFNNEADTPDNFQSRRPNTSFCFLDIRSPGLGDTAMYLCATSSAPSFQGGLETQYFGPGTRLLVL.

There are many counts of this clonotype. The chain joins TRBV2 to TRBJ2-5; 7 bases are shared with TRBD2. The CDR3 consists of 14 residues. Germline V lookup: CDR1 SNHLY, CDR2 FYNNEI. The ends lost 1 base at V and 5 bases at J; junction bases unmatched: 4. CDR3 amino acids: CASSEDRTRETQYF. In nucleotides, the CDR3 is TGTGCCAGCAGTGAAGACCGGACTAGGGAGACCCAGTACTTC. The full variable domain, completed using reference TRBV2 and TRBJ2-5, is EPEVTQTPSHQVTQMGQEVILRCVPISNHLYFYWYRQILGQKVEFLVSFYNNEISEKSEIFDDQFSVERPDGSNFTLKIRSTKLEDSAMYFCASSEDRTRETQYFGPGTRLLVL.

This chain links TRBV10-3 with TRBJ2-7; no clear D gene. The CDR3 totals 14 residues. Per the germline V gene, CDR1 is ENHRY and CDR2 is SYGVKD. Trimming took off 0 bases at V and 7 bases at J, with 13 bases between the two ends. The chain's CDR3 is CAISESQGHNEQYF. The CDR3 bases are TGTGCCATCAGTGAGTCACAAGGGCACAATGAGCAGTACTTC.

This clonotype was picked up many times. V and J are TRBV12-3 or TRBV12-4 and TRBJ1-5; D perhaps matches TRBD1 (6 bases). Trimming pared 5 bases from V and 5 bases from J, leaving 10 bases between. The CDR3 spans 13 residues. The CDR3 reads CASSQGSYQPQHF. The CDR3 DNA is TGTGCCAGCAGTCAGGGGTCCTATCAGCCCCAGCATTTT.

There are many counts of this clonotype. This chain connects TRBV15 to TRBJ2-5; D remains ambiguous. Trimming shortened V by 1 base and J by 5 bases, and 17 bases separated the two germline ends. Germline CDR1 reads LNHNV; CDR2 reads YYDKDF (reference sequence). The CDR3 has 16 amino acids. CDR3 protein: CATSRVSRLARETQYF. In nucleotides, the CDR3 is TGTGCCACCAGCAGAGTCTCCAGACTCGCTCGGGAGACCCAGTACTTC.

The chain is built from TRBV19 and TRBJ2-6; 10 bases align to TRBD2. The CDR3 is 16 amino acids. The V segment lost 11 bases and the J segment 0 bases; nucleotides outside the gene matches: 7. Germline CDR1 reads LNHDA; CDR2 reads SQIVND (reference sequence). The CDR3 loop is CAWTSGPTSGANVLTF. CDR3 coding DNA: TGTGCCTGGACTAGCGGACCGACCTCTGGGGCCAACGTCCTGACTTTC.

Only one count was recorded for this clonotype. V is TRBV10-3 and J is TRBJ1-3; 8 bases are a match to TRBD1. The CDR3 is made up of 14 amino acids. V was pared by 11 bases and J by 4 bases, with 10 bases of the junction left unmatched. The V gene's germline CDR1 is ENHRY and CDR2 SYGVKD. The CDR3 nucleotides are TGTGCCTACGCCGGGACAGGCTCCGGAAACACCATATATTTT. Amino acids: CAYAGTGSGNTIYF.